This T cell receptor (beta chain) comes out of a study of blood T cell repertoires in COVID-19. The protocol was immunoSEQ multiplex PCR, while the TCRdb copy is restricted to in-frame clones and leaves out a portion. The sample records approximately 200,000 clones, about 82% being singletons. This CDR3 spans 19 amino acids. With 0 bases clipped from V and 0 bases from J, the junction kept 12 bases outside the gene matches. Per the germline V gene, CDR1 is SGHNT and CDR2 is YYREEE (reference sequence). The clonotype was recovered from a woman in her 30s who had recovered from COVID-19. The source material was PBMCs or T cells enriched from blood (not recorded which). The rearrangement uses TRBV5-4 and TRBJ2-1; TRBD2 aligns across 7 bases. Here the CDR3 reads CASSLEGGTSRSSYNEQFF. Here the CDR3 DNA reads TGTGCCAGCAGCTTGGAGGGAGGGACGTCAAGGAGCTCCTACAATGAGCAGTTCTTC.